The 29 T cell receptor beta chains in this list originate from one sample, sequenced in a study of metastatic and nonmetastatic thyroid tumors. All patients were treatment-naive before thyroid surgery. Using MiXCR, TCRdb reanalyzed the PCR reads. The sample lists fewer than 45,000 clones, roughly 12% seen once, with 9.5% in the top ten. The sequencing input was blood. These TCRs come from a female donor with papillary thyroid cancer or a benign thyroid nodule (not recorded which). Some clones in this sample may be carry-over from other donors' samples.

This clone was seen at least ten times. The rearrangement uses TRBV3-1 and TRBJ2-1; no reliable D call. This CDR3 contains 17 residues. V dropped 0 bases and J dropped 0 bases, with 12 bases sitting between them. Germline V lookup: CDR1 LGHDT, CDR2 YNNKEL (reference sequence). CDR3 sequence: CASSQEIGVNSYNEQFF. The CDR3 DNA sequence: TGTGCCAGCAGCCAAGAGATCGGTGTAAACTCCTACAATGAGCAGTTCTTC.

Ten or more counts support this clone. The chain couples TRBV4-1 to TRBJ1-3; no definite D call. Germline CDR1 MGHRA, CDR2 YSYEKL. With 3 bases removed from V and 3 bases from J, the gap between germline ends came to 6 bases. The CDR3 runs 13 residues. The CDR3 sequence: CASSQANGNTIYF. The CDR3 nucleotides read TGCGCCAGCAGCCAGGCCAATGGAAACACCATATATTTT.

The chain carries TRBV12-3 or TRBV12-4 and TRBJ1-1; TRBD1 might be the D (6 bases). This CDR3 region has 16 residues. Trimming took off 2 bases at V and 4 bases at J, with 17 bases between the two ends. The CDR3 spells CASSLNSPGAGTEAFF. The CDR3 nucleotides read TGTGCCAGCAGTTTAAATTCCCCAGGGGCGGGCACTGAAGCTTTCTTT.

This clone was recorded many times. The chain carries TRBV5-1 and TRBJ2-5, with 9 bases fitting TRBD1. The V and J ends lost 4 bases and 4 bases, in that order; junction bases with no gene match: 2. Germline V gives CDR1 SGHRS, CDR2 YFSETQ. This CDR3 comprises 13 residues. DNA of the CDR3: TGCGCCAGCAGCCCGGGACAGGGAGAGACCCAGTACTTC. Residues: CASSPGQGETQYF.

This clone was picked up many times. The V call is TRBV28, the J call TRBJ2-2, with D tentatively TRBD1 (5 bases). The CDR3 runs 16 residues. Germline loops: CDR1 MDHEN, CDR2 SYDVKM. Trimming shortened V by 0 bases and J by 5 bases, and 13 bases separated the two germline ends. The CDR3, as DNA: TGTGCCAGCAGTTTATGGGCAGGGTCCCAGACCGGGGAGCTGTTTTTT. This translates into CASSLWAGSQTGELFF.

This clone was recorded a few times. The conserved final phenylalanine or tryptophan is absent from the CDR3, which likely points to a read error. The chain employs TRBV27 and TRBJ2-7; possible D gene TRBD1, 6 bases. Germline CDR1 MNHEY, CDR2 SMNVEV (reference sequence). CDR3 length equals 13 residues. The germline V and J ends were trimmed by 6 bases and 3 bases, with 12 bases remaining between them. This chain's CDR3 is CASSITGCYEQYS. CDR3 nucleotide sequence: TGTGCCAGCAGCATCACAGGGTGCTACGAGCAGTACTCC.

With regard to this clone: A single base separates this from a much larger clone, so it may be a read error. V is TRBV24-1 and J is TRBJ2-1; no reliable D call. Germline V gene data show CDR1 as KGHDR and CDR2 as SFDVKD. V was cut by 4 bases and J by 1 base, with 10 bases left in between. This CDR3 contains 15 residues. Here the CDR3 DNA reads TGTGCCACCAGTGAAGTGGTTATATCCTACAATGAGCAGTTCTTC. Translated: CATSEVVISYNEQFF.

At least ten counts were recorded for this clone. V and J are TRBV7-9 and TRBJ1-3; maybe TRBD1 (5 bases). The CDR3 has 13 residues. Germline loops: CDR1 SEHNR, CDR2 FQNEAQ (reference sequence). The germline V and J ends were trimmed by 7 bases and 2 bases, with 9 bases remaining between them. The CDR3 DNA sequence: TGTGCCAGCATGCAGGGTACTGGAAACACCATATATTTT. This translates into CASMQGTGNTIYF.

V is TRBV28 and J is TRBJ2-7; D remains unclear. The germline V gene has CDR1 MDHEN and CDR2 SYDVKM. This CDR3 has 12 residues. Trimming shortened V by 5 bases and J by 7 bases, and 12 bases separated the two germline ends. For the CDR3, the DNA is TGTGCCAGCAGTCTAAGGCGCCGTGAGCAGTACTTC. It yields the protein CASSLRRREQYF.

This clone came up many times. The chain uses TRBV5-1 and TRBJ1-6; 7 bases are a match to TRBD1. V dropped 2 bases and J dropped 8; count of bases not matched to a gene: 10. The CDR3 has 16 residues. Germline V gene sequence: CDR1 SGHRS, CDR2 YFSETQ. CDR3 sequence: CASSFGVGQAYSPLHF. In DNA, the CDR3 is TGCGCCAGCAGCTTTGGAGTAGGACAGGCTTATTCACCCCTCCACTTT.

This clone appeared once. The chain uses TRBV20-1 and TRBJ2-1; D is perhaps TRBD2 (6 bases). Looked up from germline, CDR1 is DFQATT and CDR2 is SNEGSKA (reference sequence). Trimming cost V 2 bases and J 5 bases, with 10 bases left between them. The CDR3 runs to 13 residues. The CDR3 loop is CSARLAIDNEQFF. The CDR3 coding sequence is TGCAGTGCTAGACTAGCGATAGACAATGAGCAGTTCTTC.

This clone was counted ten times or more. This rearrangement joins TRBV4-1 to TRBJ1-1; D is unresolved. Looked up from germline, CDR1 is MGHRA and CDR2 is YSYEKL. The CDR3 runs 13 residues. V dropped 3 bases and J dropped 0 bases, with 5 bases sitting between them. The CDR3 is CASSHPLNTEAFF. The CDR3 DNA is TGCGCCAGCAGCCACCCCTTGAACACTGAAGCTTTCTTT.

This clone was recorded many times. The chain links TRBV7-9 to TRBJ1-1; D gene ambiguous. CDR3 length: 15 amino acids. Germline lookup yields CDR1 SEHNR and CDR2 FQNEAQ (reference sequence). V lost 6 bases, J lost 1 base, and 15 bases lay in between. The CDR3 DNA reads TGTGCCAGCAGTCCCGTAGTGCAATGGAACACTGAAGCTTTCTTT. Protein product: CASSPVVQWNTEAFF.

This clone was counted at least ten times. The CDR3 DNA is TGTGCCAGCAGCTTGGCTAGCGGAAGCAATGAGCAGTTCTTC. Translating it yields CASSLASGSNEQFF. J is TRBJ2-1 and V is TRBV5-6; 7 nucleotides match TRBD2. With 0 bases clipped from V and 6 bases from J, the junction kept 3 bases outside the gene matches. Germline V gene data show CDR1 as SGHDT and CDR2 as YYEEEE. CDR3 length: 14 amino acids.

This clone was observed a handful of times. J is TRBJ2-7 and V is TRBV12-3 or TRBV12-4, with 13 nucleotides matching TRBD2. V dropped 7 bases and J dropped 5; count of bases not matched to a gene: 11. The CDR3 totals 16 residues. CDR3 bases: TGTGCCAGCAATAATTACGGGACTAGCGGGGCAAACGAGCAGTACTTC. Amino acid sequence: CASNNYGTSGANEQYF.

This clone was observed many times. This chain connects TRBV29-1 to TRBJ2-1; no reliable D call. Between the trimmed V and J ends, which lost 4 bases and 7 bases, there was a span of 11 bases. CDR3 size: 12 residues. Germline-derived CDR1 and CDR2 are SQVTM and ANQGSEA. CDR3 in amino acids: CSVGELRNEQFF. As DNA, the CDR3 is TGCAGCGTTGGGGAACTAAGAAATGAGCAGTTCTTC.

This clone was recorded many times. The chain couples TRBV30 to TRBJ1-6, with no clear D. The germline V gene encodes CDR1 GTSNPN and CDR2 SVGIG (reference sequence). The CDR3 spans 15 residues. Trimming left V 7 bases short and J 0 bases short, with 13 bases between. In DNA, the CDR3 is TGTGCCTTTGCCCCCCCAGGCTCCTATAATTCACCCCTCCACTTT. Translating it yields CAFAPPGSYNSPLHF. Full variable domain (missing parts from reference TRBV30 and TRBJ1-6): SQTIHQWPATLVQPVGSPLSLECTVEGTSNPNLYWYRQAAGRGLQLLFYSVGIGQISSEVPQNLSASRPQDRQFILSSKKLLLSDSGFYLCAFAPPGSYNSPLHFGNGTRLTVT.

This clone was seen ten or more times. The chain is built from TRBV24-1 and TRBJ1-2; the D gene is possibly TRBD1 (6 bases). The germline gives CDR1 KGHDR, CDR2 SFDVKD. The CDR3 runs 13 residues. Trimming cost V 4 bases and J 3 bases, with 8 bases left between them. The CDR3 DNA reads TGTGCCACCAGTGAACGGACAGACTATGGCTACACCTTC. Translating it yields CATSERTDYGYTF.

Many counts were recorded for this clone. The V and J genes are TRBV7-9 and TRBJ2-1; 9 positions agree with TRBD1. V shed 8 bases and J 6 bases; nucleotides not matched to a gene: 8. Looked up from germline, CDR1 is SEHNR and CDR2 is FQNEAQ (reference sequence). This CDR3 is 14 amino acids long. The CDR3 loop reads CASDGGTGFNEQFF. The CDR3 DNA follows: TGTGCCAGCGATGGGGGGACAGGGTTCAATGAGCAGTTCTTC.

This clone was found a few times. The chain couples TRBV12-3 or TRBV12-4 to TRBJ2-7, with 9 bases that match TRBD1. The CDR3 loop spans 14 amino acids. Trimming cost V 2 bases and J 5 bases; bases outside gene matches: 4. The DNA for the CDR3 is TGTGCCAGCAGTTTATCACAGGGGGCCAACGAGCAGTACTTC. Translating it yields CASSLSQGANEQYF.

This clone was observed many times. The chain recombines TRBV12-3 or TRBV12-4 with TRBJ2-7; TRBD2 matches at 7 bases. V lost 4 bases to trimming and J lost 2 bases; unmatched junction nucleotides: 5. The CDR3 spans 14 residues. CDR3: CASSSQRGAYEQYF. CDR3 coding DNA: TGTGCCAGCAGTTCCCAGCGGGGAGCCTACGAGCAGTACTTC.

This clone was counted many times. The V gene is TRBV24-1, the J gene TRBJ2-1; 8 nucleotides agree with TRBD1. The V gene's germline CDR1 is KGHDR and CDR2 SFDVKD. The V segment lost 3 bases and the J segment 5 bases; nucleotides outside the gene matches: 8. The CDR3 consists of 16 residues. CDR3 protein: CATSDRLDRADNEQFF. The CDR3, as DNA: TGTGCCACCAGTGATCGCCTGGACAGGGCAGACAATGAGCAGTTCTTC.

This clone turned up a few times. The V and J genes are TRBV6-1 and TRBJ1-2; 8 nucleotides line up with TRBD1. CDR3 length equals 15 residues. V lost 5 bases, J lost 4 bases, and 9 bases stayed unmatched. Germline CDR1 is MNHNS and CDR2 is SASEGT. CDR3 loop: CASSPKTGAAYGYTF. CDR3 in DNA: TGTGCCAGCAGTCCTAAGACAGGGGCGGCCTATGGCTACACCTTC.

This chain joins TRBV7-3 and TRBJ2-6, with D perhaps TRBD2 (5 bases). The CDR3 covers 18 residues. The germline gives CDR1 SGHTA, CDR2 FQGTGA. Trimming shortened V by 6 bases and J by 1 base, and 19 bases separated the two germline ends. The CDR3, as DNA: TGTGCCAGCAGAGCAAGGCCTGGACTGGTATCTGGGGCCAACGTCCTGACTTTC. This gives the protein CASRARPGLVSGANVLTF.

Note on this clone: In this CDR3 the conserved last residue, phenylalanine or tryptophan, is missing, so a read error is likely. The chain combines TRBV9 with TRBJ1-1, with TRBD1 matching over 8 bases. Germline V lookup: CDR1 SGDLS, CDR2 YYNGEE. This CDR3 region has 15 residues. CDR3 in amino acids: CASGVAYRGSTEAFL. The CDR3 DNA follows: TGTGCCAGCGGCGTAGCTTACAGGGGGTCCACTGAAGCTTTCCTT.

This clone is labeled as medium-sized. The V call is TRBV6-1, the J call TRBJ1-2, with 7 bases lining up with TRBD1. Germline values: CDR1 MNHNS, CDR2 SASEGT. The CDR3 is 15 amino acids. V trimming: 6 bases; J trimming: 5 bases; junction bases outside the gene matches: 12. In nucleotides, the CDR3 is TGTGCCAGCAGCACACCGACGACAGGGCTTTATGGCTACACCTTC. Its translation: CASSTPTTGLYGYTF.

This clone was picked up many times. The chain carries TRBV7-9 and TRBJ2-1; the D is unclear. There are 13 residues in the CDR3. Germline CDR1 and CDR2: SEHNR and FQNEAQ (reference sequence). V was cut by 3 bases and J by 7 bases, with 10 bases left in between. The CDR3 nucleotides read TGTGCCAGCAGCTTCGGTGGAAGGAATGAGCAGTTCTTC. The encoded protein is CASSFGGRNEQFF.

This clone was counted between two and nine times. The chain couples TRBV5-4 to TRBJ1-2; weak D call: TRBD1 (5 bases). Trimming cost V 4 bases and J 0 bases, with 10 bases left between them. The germline gives CDR1 SGHNT, CDR2 YYREEE (reference sequence). The CDR3 runs to 14 residues. CDR3 bases: TGTGCCAGCAGCATTACAGGATCTAACTATGGCTACACCTTC. It specifies CASSITGSNYGYTF.

This clone was recorded many times. The chain links TRBV12-3 or TRBV12-4 to TRBJ1-3; D is undetermined. The CDR3 sequence is 14 residues long. The V gene lost 1 base and the J gene lost 0 bases, with 4 bases spanning the gap. The CDR3 nucleotides are TGTGCCAGCAGTTTAGGCTTCTCTGGAAACACCATATATTTT. Translation gives CASSLGFSGNTIYF.